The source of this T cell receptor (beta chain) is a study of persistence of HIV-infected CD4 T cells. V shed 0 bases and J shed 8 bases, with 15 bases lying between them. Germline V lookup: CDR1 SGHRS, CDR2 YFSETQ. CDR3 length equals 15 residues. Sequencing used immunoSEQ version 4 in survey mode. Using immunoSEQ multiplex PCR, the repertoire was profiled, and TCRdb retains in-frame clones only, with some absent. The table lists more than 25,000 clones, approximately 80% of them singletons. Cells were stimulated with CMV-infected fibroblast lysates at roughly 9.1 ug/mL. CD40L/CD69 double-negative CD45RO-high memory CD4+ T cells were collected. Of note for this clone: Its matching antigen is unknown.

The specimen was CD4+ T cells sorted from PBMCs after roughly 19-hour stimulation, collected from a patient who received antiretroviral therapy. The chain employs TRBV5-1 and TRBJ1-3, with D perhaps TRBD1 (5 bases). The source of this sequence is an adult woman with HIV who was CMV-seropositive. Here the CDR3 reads CASSLAIGEADTIYF. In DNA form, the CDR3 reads TGCGCCAGCAGCTTGGCCATAGGGGAGGCGGACACCATATATTTT.